One sample yielded the 23 T cell receptor beta chains listed below, sequenced in a study of cytomegalovirus exposure and HLA in healthy donors. The PCR used 60 Vbeta and 13 Jbeta primers. Assay used: immunoSEQ multiplex PCR; TCRdb lists only in-frame clones, some missing. The sample has about 130,000 clones, approximately 17% seen once; the top ten hold less than 3.5%. The sequenced material came from PBMCs. These receptors all stem from a female donor in good health and CMV-seropositive.

This clone has only a few counts. The chain joins TRBV30 to TRBJ1-2; 7 bases match TRBD1. Germline lookup yields CDR1 GTSNPN and CDR2 SVGIG (reference sequence). The V gene end was trimmed by 3 bases and the J gene end by 2 bases; junction bases not matched to a gene: 3. This CDR3 contains 13 residues. In nucleotides, the CDR3 is TGTGCCTGGAGGACAGGGTTGAACTATGGCTACACCTTC. It yields the protein CAWRTGLNYGYTF.

This clone turned up a few times. The rearrangement links TRBV10-1 to TRBJ2-7; 9 bases line up with TRBD1. V was pared by 6 bases and J by 1 base, with 4 bases of the junction left unmatched. This CDR3 spans 14 amino acids. Germline values: CDR1 WNHNN, CDR2 SYGVQD (reference sequence). The CDR3 is CASSPDRGSYEQYF. The CDR3 nucleotides read TGCGCCAGCAGCCCGGACAGGGGTTCCTACGAGCAGTACTTC.

The chain is built from TRBV7-6 and TRBJ2-4, with TRBD2 as a possible D gene (6 bases). With 5 bases removed from V and 9 bases from J, the gap between germline ends came to 11 bases. There are 12 residues in the CDR3. Germline lookup yields CDR1 SGHVS and CDR2 FNYEAQ. The CDR3 DNA is TGTGCCAGCAGCCCCTCCGGGAGCATTCAGTACTTC. The encoded protein is CASSPSGSIQYF.

The V and J genes are TRBV10-2 and TRBJ2-7; D possibly corresponds to TRBD2 (5 bases). V lost 4 bases to trimming and J lost 3 bases, with 13 bases between them. The CDR3 totals 14 residues. Looked up from germline, CDR1 is WSHSY and CDR2 is SAAADI. The chain's CDR3 is CASSAAGGLYEQYF. The CDR3 nucleotides are TGCGCCAGCAGTGCGGCGGGCGGCCTCTACGAGCAGTACTTC.

The count of this clone is one. This chain connects TRBV5-1 to TRBJ1-2, with D uncertain. The CDR3 covers 15 residues. The germline V and J ends were trimmed by 1 base and 5 bases, with 15 bases remaining between them. Germline V gene sequence: CDR1 SGHRS, CDR2 YFSETQ. This CDR3 reads CASSLTTSRGYGYTF. DNA of the CDR3: TGCGCCAGCAGCTTGACCACCTCCCGAGGGTATGGCTACACCTTC.

V usage is TRBV27 and J usage is TRBJ2-5; possible D gene TRBD1, 6 bases. Germline values: CDR1 MNHEY, CDR2 SMNVEV (reference sequence). V lost 3 bases, J lost 2 bases, and 13 bases lay in between. This CDR3 region has 15 residues. The CDR3 sequence: CASSLPGQPQETQYF. In DNA, the CDR3 is TGTGCCAGCAGTTTGCCGGGACAACCTCAAGAGACCCAGTACTTC.

Only a few counts were recorded for this clone. The chain has TRBV5-1 and TRBJ1-1; maybe TRBD1 (5 bases). V dropped 4 bases and J dropped 0 bases, with 10 bases sitting between them. The germline gives CDR1 SGHRS, CDR2 YFSETQ. The length of the CDR3 is 14 residues. As DNA, the CDR3 is TGCGCCAGCAGCGAACAGGCCATGAACACTGAAGCTTTCTTT. Translating gives CASSEQAMNTEAFF.

Only a few counts were recorded for this clone. The rearrangement uses TRBV7-2 and TRBJ1-5, with D hard to call. Per germline, CDR1 SGHTA and CDR2 FQGNSA. V gave up 3 bases and J gave up 0 bases, with 9 bases separating them. This CDR3 comprises 15 residues. The CDR3 sequence: CASSFQVDSNQPQHF. As DNA, the CDR3 is TGTGCCAGCAGCTTCCAGGTAGATAGCAATCAGCCCCAGCATTTT.

The rearrangement uses TRBV28 and TRBJ2-2; D is ambiguous. The germline gives CDR1 MDHEN, CDR2 SYDVKM. CDR3 length: 13 amino acids. Trimming took 7 bases from V and 0 from J, leaving 6 bases between them. CDR3 in DNA: TGTGCCAGCAATGGGCCGAACACCGGGGAGCTGTTTTTT. It yields the protein CASNGPNTGELFF.

The rearrangement joins TRBV7-9 to TRBJ1-5; 7 positions agree with TRBD1. Germline CDR1 is SEHNR and CDR2 is FQNEAQ (reference sequence). The V gene end was trimmed by 3 bases and the J gene end by 6 bases; junction bases not matched to a gene: 2. The CDR3 is 13 residues long. CDR3: CASSFTGVQPQHF. In nucleotides, the CDR3 is TGTGCCAGCAGCTTTACAGGGGTTCAGCCCCAGCATTTT.

The V call is TRBV30, the J call TRBJ2-1; 8 bases are a match to TRBD1. The V segment lost 5 bases and the J segment 3 bases; nucleotides outside the gene matches: 9. Germline loops: CDR1 GTSNPN, CDR2 SVGIG (reference sequence). The CDR3 consists of 15 residues. CDR3 loop: CAWSWTGRNYNEQFF. CDR3 in DNA: TGTGCCTGGTCGTGGACAGGGAGGAACTACAATGAGCAGTTCTTC.

The V gene is TRBV28, the J gene TRBJ1-5; 7 bases fit TRBD1. Germline V lookup: CDR1 MDHEN, CDR2 SYDVKM. CDR3 length equals 14 residues. V gave up 2 bases and J gave up 6 bases; unmatched junction bases: 4. The CDR3 DNA reads TGTGCCAGCAGTTTAATAGGGGGCGGTCAGCCCCAGCATTTT. It codes for CASSLIGGGQPQHF.

The CDR3 protein is CASSHLLGQTNTEAFF. CDR3 bases: TGCGCCAGCAGCCACCTCCTGGGACAGACGAACACTGAAGCTTTCTTT. The chain uses TRBV4-3 and TRBJ1-1; 7 bases are a match to TRBD1. After removal of 3 bases from V and 1 base from J, the junction contained 8 bases not matched to a gene. The CDR3 runs to 16 residues. The germline CDR1 and CDR2 sequences are LGHNA and YSLEER.

This clone was seen more than once but under ten times. V usage is TRBV10-3 and J usage is TRBJ1-1, with TRBD1 as a possible D gene (6 bases). In germline, CDR1 is ENHRY, CDR2 SYGVKD. The CDR3 is 15 residues long. V lost 6 bases to trimming and J lost 4 bases, with 18 bases between them. The CDR3: CAISSSDSVPTEAFF. Written as DNA, the CDR3 is TGTGCCATCAGCTCCTCGGACAGTGTGCCCACTGAAGCTTTCTTT.

A word on this clone: The sample holds other DNA sequences that translate to the same CDR3. This chain uses TRBV27 with TRBJ1-1; 7 nucleotides line up with TRBD1. Per the germline V gene, CDR1 is MNHEY and CDR2 is SMNVEV (reference sequence). CDR3 length: 14 amino acids. V shed 2 bases and J 1 base; nucleotides not matched to a gene: 1. The CDR3 reads CASSLAGGNTEAFF. Written as DNA, the CDR3 is TGTGCCAGCAGTTTAGCAGGGGGGAACACTGAAGCTTTCTTT.

The chain uses TRBV4-1 and TRBJ2-5, with D maybe TRBD2 (6 bases). Germline V gives CDR1 MGHRA, CDR2 YSYEKL. This CDR3 has 17 amino acids. Trimming took 1 base from V and 5 from J, leaving 20 bases between them. DNA of the CDR3: TGCGCCAGCAGCCAAGGATTAGGGACTGCCGCGGTGGAGACCCAGTACTTC. This sequence encodes CASSQGLGTAAVETQYF.

The V call is TRBV27, the J call TRBJ2-7; D is possibly TRBD2 (6 bases). Germline V gene lookup returns CDR1 MNHEY and CDR2 SMNVEV (reference sequence). The V end lost 7 bases, the J end lost 3 bases, and 13 bases lay between the germline ends. The CDR3 loop spans 13 amino acids. CDR3 amino acids: CASMGGGSYEQYF. CDR3 DNA sequence: TGTGCCAGCATGGGAGGAGGTAGCTACGAGCAGTACTTC.

CDR3 loop: CASSQEWRQGFYEQYF. DNA for the CDR3: TGCGCCAGCAGCCAAGAGTGGAGGCAGGGGTTCTACGAGCAGTACTTC. The V and J genes are TRBV4-3 and TRBJ2-7, with TRBD1 as a possible D gene (6 bases). This CDR3 contains 16 residues. Trimming took off 0 bases at V and 3 bases at J, with 15 bases between the two ends. Germline CDR1 reads LGHNA; CDR2 reads YSLEER.

This clone has more than one count but fewer than ten. The gene calls are TRBV19 and TRBJ2-2; no clear D. CDR1 LNHDA and CDR2 SQIVND come from the germline V gene (reference sequence). The CDR3 is made up of 14 amino acids. The V end was cut by 5 bases, the J end by 5 bases, with 12 bases between. The CDR3 loop is CASSPQRATGELFF. The CDR3 DNA follows: TGTGCCAGTAGTCCCCAACGCGCTACCGGGGAGCTGTTTTTT.

This chain uses TRBV28 with TRBJ1-5; TRBD1 is a possible D gene (5 bases). The CDR3 is 15 residues long. Germline V CDR1 and CDR2: MDHEN, SYDVKM. With 5 bases removed from V and 2 bases from J, the gap between germline ends came to 13 bases. Here the CDR3 reads CASSSPQAGNQPQHF. The CDR3 bases are TGTGCCAGCAGTAGCCCACAGGCAGGCAATCAGCCCCAGCATTTT. Drawing the rest from reference TRBV28 and TRBJ1-5, the complete variable domain is DVKVTQSSRYLVKRTGEKVFLECVQDMDHENMFWYRQDPGLGLRLIYFSYDVKMKEKGDIPEGYSVSREKKERFSLILESASTNQTSMYLCASSSPQAGNQPQHFGDGTRLSIL.

The rearrangement uses TRBV7-9 and TRBJ1-2; 7 bases fit TRBD1. Germline trimming cut 2 bases from V and 3 bases from J; bases unmatched to any gene: 3. Germline CDR1 is SEHNR and CDR2 is FQNEAQ (reference sequence). The CDR3 has 14 residues. The CDR3 protein is CASSLSDRYYGYTF. The CDR3 nucleotides are TGTGCCAGCAGCTTATCGGACAGGTACTATGGCTACACCTTC.

V usage is TRBV5-1 and J usage is TRBJ2-1, with TRBD1 matching 11 bases. Germline V gene sequence: CDR1 SGHRS, CDR2 YFSETQ. The CDR3 loop spans 18 amino acids. V was clipped by 0 bases and J by 8 bases; unmatched bases: 13. CDR3 amino acids: CASSLASGWTGGFDEQFF. For the CDR3, the DNA is TGCGCCAGCAGCTTGGCCTCGGGATGGACAGGGGGCTTCGATGAGCAGTTCTTC.

This clone was observed a handful of times. The rearrangement links TRBV30 to TRBJ1-2; 7 bases map to TRBD1. Per germline, CDR1 GTSNPN and CDR2 SVGIG (reference sequence). Germline trimming cut 8 bases from V and 5 bases from J; bases unmatched to any gene: 11. The CDR3 consists of 13 residues. CDR3 loop: CARRDRYSYGYTF. The CDR3 coding sequence is TGTGCCAGAAGGGACAGATATTCTTATGGCTACACCTTC. Full variable domain (remainder filled in from reference TRBV30 and TRBJ1-2): SQTIHQWPATLVQPVGSPLSLECTVEGTSNPNLYWYRQAAGRGLQLLFYSVGIGQISSEVPQNLSASRPQDRQFILSSKKLLLSDSGFYLCARRDRYSYGYTFGSGTRLTVV.